This TCR beta chain is from a study of cytomegalovirus exposure and HLA in healthy donors. After removal of 11 bases from V and 3 bases from J, the junction contained 9 bases not matched to a gene. The germline CDR1 and CDR2 sequences are SNHLY and FYNNEI. This CDR3 has 13 amino acids. Points from the study as a whole: According to a later analysis, most TCR beta chains associated with CMV appeared HLA-restricted.

Primers for the PCR totalled 60 Vbeta and 13 Jbeta. In the original workflow: Later, tens of millions of unique TCR beta chains were counted in an analysis, and some 11 million of them were shared. The table came from immunoSEQ multiplex PCR; TCRdb's copy has only in-frame clones and leaves some out. V and J calls plus clone size are reproduced from that table; the DNA served to infer D and trimming. The sample shows roughly 130,000 clones, around 74% of them seen only once. Concerning this clone itself: Antigen unknown.

Source material: PBMCs. The chain carries TRBV2 and TRBJ1-1, with 7 bases that match TRBD1. This receptor was obtained from a man aged 35-49 years in good health and CMV-seropositive. The CDR3 bases are TGTGCCGGTAGACAGGGTAGGGACACTGAAGCTTTCTTT. Amino acid sequence: CAGRQGRDTEAFF.